One sample yielded the 19 T cell receptor beta chains listed below, sequenced in a study of cytomegalovirus exposure and HLA in healthy donors. The PCR employed 60 Vbeta primers together with 13 Jbeta primers. Clones were read by immunoSEQ multiplex PCR, and TCRdb kept only the in-frame ones, dropping some. Of some 150,000 clones in the sample, under 90% were seen once. The sample taken for sequencing was PBMCs. All receptors derive from a man aged 25 to 40 in good health and CMV-seronegative.

This clone was counted between two and nine times. The chain links TRBV13 to TRBJ2-7; TRBD1 might be the D (6 bases). CDR3 length: 13 amino acids. With 0 bases removed from V and 3 bases from J, the gap between germline ends came to 6 bases. Germline V gives CDR1 PRHDT, CDR2 FYEKMQ (reference sequence). CDR3 nucleotide sequence: TGTGCCAGCAGCTTAGGAGGGGGCTACGAGCAGTACTTC. It codes for CASSLGGGYEQYF.

This clone was seen a single time. The genes are TRBV19 and TRBJ1-5; D call uncertain. The V gene's germline CDR1 is LNHDA and CDR2 SQIVND (reference sequence). The V gene lost 3 bases and the J gene lost 1 base, with 10 bases spanning the gap. The length of the CDR3 is 15 residues. This CDR3 is CASSILAGSNQPQHF. CDR3 in DNA: TGTGCCAGTAGTATTCTCGCAGGAAGCAATCAGCCCCAGCATTTT.

V is TRBV5-1 and J is TRBJ2-5, with D tentatively TRBD1 (6 bases). V gave up 5 bases and J gave up 5 bases, with 19 bases separating them. The CDR3 covers 15 residues. The germline V gene encodes CDR1 SGHRS and CDR2 YFSETQ. The CDR3 nucleotides read TGCGCCAGCAGTTACCAGGGGCTTTGGCTGGAGACCCAGTACTTC. It translates to CASSYQGLWLETQYF.

This clone was counted a few times. The rearrangement uses TRBV7-9 and TRBJ1-1; D uncertain. The germline V and J ends were trimmed by 1 base and 5 bases, with 5 bases remaining between them. CDR1 is SEHNR, CDR2 FQNEAQ, per germline (reference sequence). This CDR3 spans 12 amino acids. CDR3 coding DNA: TGTGCCAGCAGCTTAGTAGCGACTGAAGCTTTCTTT. Its translation: CASSLVATEAFF.

This clone was counted a single time. The V gene is TRBV30, the J gene TRBJ1-1, with no clear D. CDR3 length: 13 amino acids. Trimming took 0 bases from V and 0 from J, leaving 5 bases between them. Germline loops: CDR1 GTSNPN, CDR2 SVGIG (reference sequence). For the CDR3, the DNA is TGTGCCTGGAGTGTAAACTTGAACACTGAAGCTTTCTTT. Translation: CAWSVNLNTEAFF.

The chain couples TRBV5-6 to TRBJ2-1; 12 nucleotides match TRBD2. Germline trimming cut 1 base from V and 6 bases from J; bases unmatched to any gene: 2. The CDR3 contains 15 residues. CDR1 and CDR2 (germline): SGHDT, YYEEEE. The CDR3 is CASSLTGLAGNEQFF. The CDR3 DNA sequence: TGTGCCAGCAGCTTGACGGGACTAGCGGGCAATGAGCAGTTCTTC.

V usage is TRBV28 and J usage is TRBJ2-1, with D hard to call. The V and J ends lost 6 bases and 7 bases respectively, with 7 bases between them. From germline, CDR1 is MDHEN and CDR2 SYDVKM. This CDR3 contains 11 residues. Written as DNA, the CDR3 is TGTGCCAGCAGCCCCAGGAATGAGCAGTTCTTC. Translation: CASSPRNEQFF.

The chain links TRBV28 to TRBJ1-5; 8 nucleotides match TRBD1. The CDR3 is 19 amino acids. Germline lookup yields CDR1 MDHEN and CDR2 SYDVKM. The V gene end was trimmed by 3 bases and the J gene end by 3 bases; junction bases not matched to a gene: 16. In nucleotides, the CDR3 is TGTGCCAGCAGTTTCGGATCTAGCAGGGGGCGCCCCCTCAATCAGCCCCAGCATTTT. Translating gives CASSFGSSRGRPLNQPQHF.

The chain carries TRBV13 and TRBJ2-7; the match to TRBD2 covers 9 bases. From germline, CDR1 is PRHDT and CDR2 FYEKMQ (reference sequence). The length of the CDR3 is 16 residues. V shed 5 bases, J shed 0 bases, and the junction held 8 bases outside the gene matches. The CDR3 nucleotides read TGTGCCAGCAGCGCCGAGCGGGGGGTCAGCTCCTACGAGCAGTACTTC. It specifies CASSAERGVSSYEQYF. Variable domain in full (rest from reference TRBV13 and TRBJ2-7): AAGVIQSPRHLIKEKRETATLKCYPIPRHDTVYWYQQGPGQDPQFLISFYEKMQSDKGSIPDRFSAQQFSDYHSELNMSSLELGDSALYFCASSAERGVSSYEQYFGPGTRLTVT.

This sequence joins TRBV28 and TRBJ2-6; D gene ambiguous. The V gene lost 3 bases and the J gene lost 0 bases, with 6 bases spanning the gap. Germline loops: CDR1 MDHEN, CDR2 SYDVKM. This CDR3 is built from 15 residues. As DNA, the CDR3 is TGTGCCAGCAGTTTTTCCCACTCTGGGGCCAACGTCCTGACTTTC. It encodes CASSFSHSGANVLTF.

The rearrangement links TRBV2 to TRBJ1-1, with D uncertain. Germline V gene sequence: CDR1 SNHLY, CDR2 FYNNEI. V lost 8 bases and J lost 1, with 11 bases in between. The CDR3 is 13 amino acids. CDR3 region: CASARGRNTEAFF. The CDR3 nucleotides are TGTGCCAGCGCAAGAGGGAGGAACACTGAAGCTTTCTTT.

The chain combines TRBV4-1 with TRBJ2-2; 15 positions agree with TRBD2. After removal of 2 bases from V and 4 bases from J, the junction contained 8 bases not matched to a gene. The CDR3 runs 19 residues. The V gene's germline CDR1 is MGHRA and CDR2 YSYEKL. The CDR3 nucleotides read TGCGCCAGCAGCCAACTCGGACTAGCGGGGGGGCCAGGCACCGGGGAGCTGTTTTTT. This gives the protein CASSQLGLAGGPGTGELFF.

The chain has TRBV7-8 and TRBJ2-3, with TRBD2 identical over 14 bases. The V and J ends lost 5 bases and 0 bases, in that order; junction bases with no gene match: 7. Per germline, CDR1 SGHVS and CDR2 FQNEAQ. This CDR3 has 18 residues. CDR3 sequence reads: CASSAGLAGAPSTDTQYF. For the CDR3, the DNA is TGTGCCAGCAGCGCGGGACTAGCGGGGGCCCCTAGCACAGATACGCAGTATTTT.

In DNA, the CDR3 is TGTGCCAGCAGCAACAGGGGGCGAGGTTCCTACGAGCAGTACTTC. Translated: CASSNRGRGSYEQYF. This chain connects TRBV28 to TRBJ2-7; 9 nucleotides line up with TRBD1. The CDR3 is made up of 15 amino acids. The trim removed 6 bases at V and 1 base at J, leaving 7 bases unmatched. Germline V lookup: CDR1 MDHEN, CDR2 SYDVKM. Complete variable domain (other parts from reference TRBV28 and TRBJ2-7): DVKVTQSSRYLVKRTGEKVFLECVQDMDHENMFWYRQDPGLGLRLIYFSYDVKMKEKGDIPEGYSVSREKKERFSLILESASTNQTSMYLCASSNRGRGSYEQYFGPGTRLTVT.

V is TRBV25-1 and J is TRBJ2-7; D is possibly TRBD2 (6 bases). The CDR3 has 13 residues. Per germline, CDR1 MGHDK and CDR2 SYGVNS. The ends were cut back, 6 bases at V and 2 bases at J, with 11 bases in the middle. The CDR3 DNA sequence: TGTGCCAGCAGGAACGGGGGTCCCTACGAGCAGTACTTC. This translates into CASRNGGPYEQYF.

The V call is TRBV6-1, the J call TRBJ2-2, with 9 positions matching TRBD1. V lost 4 bases, J lost 6 bases, and 6 bases stayed unmatched. The CDR3 has 15 amino acids. Germline lookup yields CDR1 MNHNS and CDR2 SASEGT. The CDR3 loop reads CASSAQGALAGELFF. The CDR3 DNA follows: TGTGCCAGCAGTGCACAGGGGGCGCTTGCCGGGGAGCTGTTTTTT.

This chain connects TRBV10-1 to TRBJ1-1; perhaps TRBD1 as D (6 bases). Trimming stripped 6 bases from V and 2 bases from J, with 19 bases between. CDR1 is WNHNN and CDR2 is SYGVQD in the germline V gene (reference sequence). The CDR3 consists of 16 residues. In nucleotides, the CDR3 is TGCGCCAGCAGCCACAGGGACGGCCGGAATAACACTGAAGCTTTCTTT. Translation: CASSHRDGRNNTEAFF.

The table lists this clone with a few counts. This chain uses TRBV7-2 with TRBJ1-5; 7 bases match TRBD1. Germline CDR1 is SGHTA and CDR2 is FQGNSA. Trimming took 4 bases from V and 2 from J; bases not matched to a gene: 5. This CDR3 is built from 15 residues. The DNA of the CDR3 is TGTGCCAGCAGCTCCTTAACAGGGGGCAATCAGCCCCAGCATTTT. Protein sequence: CASSSLTGGNQPQHF.

V gene TRBV28 combines with J gene TRBJ1-5; 9 bases map to TRBD1. Germline CDR1 reads MDHEN; CDR2 reads SYDVKM. V shed 6 bases and J 0 bases; nucleotides not matched to a gene: 9. The CDR3 totals 17 residues. CDR3 sequence reads: CASSSSRDRVSNQPQHF. For the CDR3, the DNA is TGTGCCAGCAGCTCCTCCCGGGACAGGGTTAGCAATCAGCCCCAGCATTTT.